The sequence of this TCR beta chain was determined in a study of memory CD4+ T cells and cytomegalovirus serostatus. Produced via immunoSEQ multiplex PCR; TCRdb's table is partial and in-frame only. The sample holds tens of thousands of clones, roughly 82% seen once. Single viable CD3+CD4+CD8-CD45RO+ cells were sorted as the memory CD4+ T cells. V was clipped by 5 bases and J by 7 bases; unmatched bases: 10. This CDR3 is 16 amino acids long. Looked up from germline, CDR1 is MDHEN and CDR2 is SYDVKM. The V gene is TRBV28, the J gene TRBJ2-2, with 10 bases fitting TRBD2. This TCR was recovered from an adult in good health and CMV-seronegative. Material for sequencing was memory CD4+ T cells from blood. As DNA, the CDR3 is TGTGCCAGCAGTCAATACCTAGCGGGGGAAAACGGGGAGCTGTTTTTT. Its translation is CASSQYLAGENGELFF.